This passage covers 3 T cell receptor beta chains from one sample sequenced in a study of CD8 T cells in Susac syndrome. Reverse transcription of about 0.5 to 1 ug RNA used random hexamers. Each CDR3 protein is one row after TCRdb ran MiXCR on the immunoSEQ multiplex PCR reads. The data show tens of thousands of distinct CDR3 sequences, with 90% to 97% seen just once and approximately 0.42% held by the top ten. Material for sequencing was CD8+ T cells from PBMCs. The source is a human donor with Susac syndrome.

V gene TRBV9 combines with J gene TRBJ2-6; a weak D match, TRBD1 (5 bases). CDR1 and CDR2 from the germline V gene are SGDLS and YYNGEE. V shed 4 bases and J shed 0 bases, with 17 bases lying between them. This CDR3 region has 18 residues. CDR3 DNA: TGTGCCAGCAGCAGGCAGGGCTTCCCCTTCTCTGGGGCCAACGTCCTGACTTTC. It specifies CASSRQGFPFSGANVLTF.

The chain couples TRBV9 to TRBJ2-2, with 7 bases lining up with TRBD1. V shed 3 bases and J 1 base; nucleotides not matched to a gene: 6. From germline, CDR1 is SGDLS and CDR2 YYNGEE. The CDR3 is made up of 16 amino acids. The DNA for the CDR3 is TGTGCCAGCAGCGCACCGGGACAGATGAACACCGGGGAGCTGTTTTTT. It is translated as CASSAPGQMNTGELFF.

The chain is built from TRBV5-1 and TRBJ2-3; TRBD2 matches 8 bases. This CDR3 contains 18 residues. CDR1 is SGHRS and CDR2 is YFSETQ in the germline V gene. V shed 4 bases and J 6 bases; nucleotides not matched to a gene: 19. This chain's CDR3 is CASSRFPIAGRGSDTQYF. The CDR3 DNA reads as TGCGCCAGCAGCCGCTTCCCTATAGCGGGGAGGGGTAGTGATACGCAGTATTTT.